A single sample gave rise to the 30 T cell receptor beta chains below, sequenced in a study of molecular identifiers for immune sequencing clone quantification. TCRdb used MiXCR to reprocess the PCR reads, holding one entry per CDR3 protein. The sample shows about 36,000 distinct CDR3 sequences, around 18% of them seen only once. Source material: naive CD8+ T cells from blood, with Jurkat cell RNA spiked in. Subset specified: FACS-sorted CD8+CD4-CCR7+CD45RA+ naive T cells. The receptors come from a human donor in good health. Some libraries in this study had Jurkat cell RNA spiked in.

Comment on this clonotype: A much larger clone lies one base from this, so it may be a read error. The chain has TRBV4-3 and TRBJ1-2; D uncertain. Germline values: CDR1 LGHNA, CDR2 YSLEER. This CDR3 has 15 residues. Trimming shortened V by 0 bases and J by 4 bases, and 12 bases separated the two germline ends. DNA of the CDR3: TGCGCCAGCAGCCAAGATCTATCCGCCTTCTATGGCTACACCTTC. Amino acid sequence: CASSQDLSAFYGYTF.

There are many counts of this clonotype. CDR3 nucleotides: TGCAGCGTAGACACAGGGGAAGGACAGCCCCAGCATTTT. It codes for CSVDTGEGQPQHF. The gene calls are TRBV29-1 and TRBJ1-5, with 7 positions matching TRBD1. V was pared by 6 bases and J by 7 bases, with 9 bases of the junction left unmatched. Germline V lookup: CDR1 SQVTM, CDR2 ANQGSEA. CDR3 length: 13 amino acids.

V usage is TRBV5-6 and J usage is TRBJ2-7; 12 positions agree with TRBD2. Germline V CDR1 and CDR2: SGHDT, YYEEEE. V lost 2 bases, J lost 2 bases, and 5 bases stayed unmatched. The CDR3 has 16 residues. CDR3 in amino acids: CASSFGLAGMAYEQYF. The CDR3 DNA is TGTGCCAGCAGCTTCGGACTAGCGGGAATGGCCTACGAGCAGTACTTC.

CDR3 region: CASSDTGLGYTF. The DNA of the CDR3 is TGTGCCAGCAGCGACACAGGGCTTGGCTACACCTTC. V gene TRBV6-2 or TRBV6-3 combines with J gene TRBJ1-2; maybe TRBD1 (6 bases). The CDR3 spans 12 residues. V shed 6 bases and J shed 7 bases, with 12 bases lying between them. Germline V lookup: CDR1 MNHEY, CDR2 SVGEGT.

This clonotype was seen at least ten times. The rearrangement links TRBV29-1 to TRBJ2-3; no firm D call. Trimming removed 6 bases at V and 5 bases at J, with 12 bases between. The CDR3 runs 12 residues. Germline CDR1 is SQVTM and CDR2 is ANQGSEA. The CDR3 coding sequence is TGCAGCGTCCCCGCTCCGGGAGATACGCAGTATTTT. Amino acid sequence: CSVPAPGDTQYF.

This clonotype was counted at least ten times. This chain connects TRBV13 to TRBJ2-3; no reliable D call. There are 15 residues in the CDR3. The germline CDR1 and CDR2 sequences are PRHDT and FYEKMQ (reference sequence). The V end lost 5 bases, the J end lost 4 bases, and 16 bases lay between the germline ends. The CDR3 region has the DNA TGTGCCAGCAGCGCACGGACCGTGATTGCAGATACGCAGTATTTT. This gives the protein CASSARTVIADTQYF. The full variable domain, its missing parts supplied by reference TRBV13 and TRBJ2-3, is AAGVIQSPRHLIKEKRETATLKCYPIPRHDTVYWYQQGPGQDPQFLISFYEKMQSDKGSIPDRFSAQQFSDYHSELNMSSLELGDSALYFCASSARTVIADTQYFGPGTRLTVL.

The chain has TRBV7-2 and TRBJ2-7, with 7 bases that match TRBD1. Per the germline V gene, CDR1 is SGHTA and CDR2 is FQGNSA. This CDR3 comprises 14 residues. The V segment lost 2 bases and the J segment 3 bases; nucleotides outside the gene matches: 4. CDR3 protein: CASSLSGDSYEQYF. The CDR3 nucleotides read TGTGCCAGCAGCTTATCCGGGGACAGCTACGAGCAGTACTTC.

Concerning this clonotype itself: A much larger clone is a single base away; this may be a read error. The CDR3 ends on some other residue instead of the conserved phenylalanine or tryptophan, so this is likely a read error. It is unclear where the CDR3 begins or ends on the DNA, so no DNA is shown, and the CDR3 is as TCRdb lists it. The rearrangement joins TRBV11-2 to TRBJ1-1. The CDR3 region is 12 residues in length, termini included. CDR1 and CDR2 (germline): SGHAT, FQNNGV. The CDR3 sequence: CASSLGFRKLES.

This clonotype was counted ten times or more. The CDR3 spells CATSATGELFF. The CDR3 coding sequence is TGTGCGACTAGCGCGACCGGGGAGCTGTTTTTT. V gene TRBV24-1 combines with J gene TRBJ2-2, with 8 bases aligning to TRBD2. Germline-derived CDR1 and CDR2 are KGHDR and SFDVKD. The CDR3 spans 11 residues.

The V gene is TRBV13, the J gene TRBJ2-2; D call uncertain. From germline, CDR1 is PRHDT and CDR2 FYEKMQ (reference sequence). The ends were cut back, 3 bases at V and 7 bases at J, with 6 bases in the middle. The CDR3 consists of 12 residues. As DNA, the CDR3 is TGTGCCAGCAGCTTTGGAATCGGGGAGCTGTTTTTT. It yields the protein CASSFGIGELFF.

This clonotype was counted ten times or more. The chain has TRBV15 and TRBJ2-5; no clear D. Germline CDR1 and CDR2: LNHNV and YYDKDF (reference sequence). V dropped 2 bases and J dropped 5 bases, with 21 bases sitting between them. This CDR3 contains 17 residues. The CDR3 DNA reads as TGTGCCACCAGCAGACAGCGCCCCCGGGCACGTAAGGAGACCCAGTACTTC. This codes for CATSRQRPRARKETQYF. Based on the CDR3 plus reference TRBV15 and TRBJ2-5, the full variable domain is DAMVIQNPRYQVTQFGKPVTLSCSQTLNHNVMYWYQQKSSQAPKLLFHYYDKDFNNEADTPDNFQSRRPNTSFCFLDIRSPGLGDTAMYLCATSRQRPRARKETQYFGPGTRLLVL.

The chain is built from TRBV4-3 and TRBJ2-3; D may be TRBD2 (6 bases). CDR3 length equals 16 residues. Trimming pared 0 bases from V and 2 bases from J, leaving 12 bases between. The germline V gene has CDR1 LGHNA and CDR2 YSLEER. The CDR3 DNA follows: TGCGCCAGCAGCCAAGAACCGGGAGCAAACACAGATACGCAGTATTTT. This encodes CASSQEPGANTDTQYF.

The chain combines TRBV15 with TRBJ2-4, with 16 bases aligning to TRBD2. CDR1 is LNHNV and CDR2 is YYDKDF in the germline V gene (reference sequence). This CDR3 is built from 20 residues. Trimming at V came to 0 bases and at J to 0 bases, leaving 5 bases not matched to a gene. In DNA, the CDR3 is TGTGCCACCAGCAGAGATCGGGGACTAGCGGGAGGGGTAGCCAAAAACATTCAGTACTTC. It encodes CATSRDRGLAGGVAKNIQYF.

This clonotype was recorded a few times. The junction differs from germline at one of its ends, possibly a read error. V gene TRBV9 combines with J gene TRBJ2-3; D may match TRBD1 or TRBD2 (7 bases each). Per the germline V gene, CDR1 is SGDLS and CDR2 is YYNGEE. This CDR3 is built from 17 residues. CDR3 sequence (DNA): TGTGTCAGCAGCGGGGTACAAACAGGGGTCTACACAGATACGCAGTATTTT. It is translated as CVSSGVQTGVYTDTQYF.

This clonotype was recorded at least ten times. This chain links TRBV7-8 with TRBJ2-1, with D possibly being TRBD2 (5 bases). V shed 1 base and J shed 2 bases, with 9 bases lying between them. The CDR3 contains 15 residues. Germline V gene data show CDR1 as SGHVS and CDR2 as FQNEAQ. The CDR3 spells CASSLDGNPYNEQFF. As DNA, the CDR3 is TGTGCCAGCAGCTTAGACGGGAATCCCTACAATGAGCAGTTCTTC.

This clonotype was observed many times. The V gene is TRBV24-1, the J gene TRBJ2-2, with D possibly matching TRBD1 (6 bases). CDR1 is KGHDR, CDR2 SFDVKD, per germline. V was clipped by 3 bases and J by 3 bases, with 7 bases between them. The CDR3 has 14 residues. The CDR3 nucleotides are TGTGCCACCAGTGATGGGACACACACCGGGGAGCTGTTTTTT. Amino acids: CATSDGTHTGELFF.

On this clonotype itself: At one end, the junction sequence differs from germline, possibly due to a read error. The rearrangement links TRBV28 to TRBJ1-2; TRBD1 is a possible D gene (5 bases). This CDR3 has 14 amino acids. Germline V gene lookup returns CDR1 MDHEN and CDR2 SYDVKM. Here the CDR3 DNA reads TGTGCCAGCAGTTTAGAAGGGGAACGCTATGGCCACACCTTC. Translated, it gives CASSLEGERYGHTF.

In its sample, this clonotype was seen many times. The chain is built from TRBV4-3 and TRBJ2-1, with D perhaps matching TRBD2 (7 bases). This CDR3 is built from 17 residues. Germline loops: CDR1 LGHNA, CDR2 YSLEER. V lost 1 base, J lost 6 bases, and 19 bases lay in between. The chain's CDR3 is CASSQGGAGGTRNEQFF. The CDR3 nucleotides are TGCGCCAGCAGCCAAGGGGGGGCCGGGGGGACTCGCAATGAGCAGTTCTTC.

This clonotype was counted at least ten times. CDR3 sequence (DNA): TGTGCCAGCAGTCCGGGTCCATCCAATGAGCAGTTCTTC. It is translated as CASSPGPSNEQFF. The chain couples TRBV28 to TRBJ2-1; D is unresolved. The germline gives CDR1 MDHEN, CDR2 SYDVKM. There are 13 residues in the CDR3. Trimming removed 5 bases from V and 6 bases from J, with 11 bases in between.

Turning to this clonotype: The junction departs from the called germline gene at one end, perhaps through a read error. This chain joins TRBV7-8 and TRBJ2-3; D is possibly TRBD2 (7 bases). Germline values: CDR1 SGHVS, CDR2 FQNEAQ. The CDR3 is 14 amino acids. The CDR3 here is CAGSLGGGADTQYF. In DNA, the CDR3 is TGTGCCGGCAGCTTAGGGGGGGGCGCAGATACGCAGTATTTT. The full variable domain, its missing parts supplied by reference TRBV7-8 and TRBJ2-3, is GAGVSQSPRYKVAKRGQDVALRCDPISGHVSLFWYQQALGQGPEFLTYFQNEAQLDKSGLPSDRFFAERPEGSVSTLKIQRTQQEDSAVYLCAGSLGGGADTQYFGPGTRLTVL.

The V call is TRBV7-8, the J call TRBJ2-7; 8 bases match TRBD1. CDR3 size: 14 residues. The germline V gene encodes CDR1 SGHVS and CDR2 FQNEAQ. The trim removed 6 bases at V and 3 bases at J, leaving 7 bases unmatched. The CDR3 is CASSPKGTGYEQYF. CDR3 bases: TGTGCCAGCAGTCCCAAAGGGACAGGCTACGAGCAGTACTTC.

This clonotype was found many times. The gene calls are TRBV28 and TRBJ1-4; D may be TRBD1 (5 bases). The V gene lost 6 bases and the J gene lost 5 bases, with 13 bases spanning the gap. This CDR3 is built from 14 residues. Per germline, CDR1 MDHEN and CDR2 SYDVKM. The CDR3: CASRPRVPNEKLFF. DNA for the CDR3: TGTGCCAGCAGGCCCAGGGTCCCGAATGAAAAACTGTTTTTT.

At least ten counts were recorded for this clonotype. The CDR3 bases are TGTGCCAGCAGTTATTATGACTGGGGTGGAAACACCATATATTTT. Amino acids: CASSYYDWGGNTIYF. The chain uses TRBV6-6 and TRBJ1-3; D remains unclear. This CDR3 has 15 amino acids. Per the germline V gene, CDR1 is MNHNY and CDR2 is SVGAGI (reference sequence). V dropped 3 bases and J dropped 3 bases, with 12 bases sitting between them.

In this sample, this clonotype turned up many times. Here the CDR3 DNA reads TGTGCCAGTAGTATAGTGGGCCAGCATGAGCAGTTCTTC. It translates to CASSIVGQHEQFF. The chain is built from TRBV19 and TRBJ2-1, with unresolved D. CDR3 length equals 13 residues. CDR1 is LNHDA, CDR2 SQIVND, per germline (reference sequence). The V end lost 1 base, the J end lost 8 bases, and 9 bases lay between the germline ends.

About this clonotype itself: One end of the junction varies from germline; a read error may be responsible. The chain couples TRBV28 to TRBJ2-3, with D perhaps TRBD2 (5 bases). The CDR3 is 14 residues long. Germline V gene sequence: CDR1 MDHEN, CDR2 SYDVKM. The CDR3 coding sequence is TGTGTCAGCAGCCCGGGATTCAGCACAGATACGCAGTATTTT. This gives the protein CVSSPGFSTDTQYF.

This clonotype appeared many times. The V call is TRBV12-5, the J call TRBJ2-7; weak D call: TRBD2 (5 bases). CDR1 LGHNT and CDR2 FRNRAP come from the germline V gene. Trimming shortened V by 2 bases and J by 4 bases, and 9 bases separated the two germline ends. This CDR3 comprises 13 residues. CDR3 bases: TGTGCTAGTGGTTTGCCCGGGATTTACGAGCAGTACTTC. Its protein is CASGLPGIYEQYF. Based on the CDR3 plus reference TRBV12-5 and TRBJ2-7, the full variable domain is DARVTQTPRHKVTEMGQEVTMRCQPILGHNTVFWYRQTMMQGLELLAYFRNRAPLDDSGMPKDRFSAEMPDATLATLKIQPSEPRDSAVYFCASGLPGIYEQYFGPGTRLTVT.

Ten or more counts support this clonotype. V is TRBV11-2 and J is TRBJ2-5; 10 nucleotides line up with TRBD1. Germline-derived CDR1 and CDR2 are SGHAT and FQNNGV. The CDR3 is 15 residues long. J gave up 3 bases and V 0 bases, and 1 base lay outside the gene matches. The chain's CDR3 is CASSLEGQGKETQYF. DNA for the CDR3: TGTGCCAGCAGCTTAGAGGGACAGGGGAAAGAGACCCAGTACTTC.

This clonotype has at least ten counts. The chain uses TRBV10-1 and TRBJ1-1; D possibly corresponds to TRBD1 (5 bases). The germline V gene has CDR1 WNHNN and CDR2 SYGVQD (reference sequence). With 3 bases removed from V and 6 bases from J, the gap between germline ends came to 11 bases. CDR3 length equals 13 residues. CDR3 nucleotides: TGCGCCAGCAGTGACCGGGACCGGCCTGAAGCTTTCTTT. It is translated as CASSDRDRPEAFF.

The table lists this clonotype with many counts. V gene TRBV6-2 or TRBV6-3 combines with J gene TRBJ2-1; D is unclear. Trimming removed 2 bases from V and 7 bases from J, with 12 bases in between. Germline V gene lookup returns CDR1 MNHEY and CDR2 SVGEGT. CDR3 length equals 14 residues. The CDR3 DNA is TGTGCCAGCAGTTACGTCTCGTTACGGAATGAGCAGTTCTTC. It translates to CASSYVSLRNEQFF.

This clonotype was seen repeatedly, ten times or more. The chain joins TRBV12-3 or TRBV12-4 to TRBJ1-5; 9 bases align to TRBD1. The J segment lost 10 bases and the V segment lost 4 bases, leaving 11 bases of the junction unmatched. The length of the CDR3 is 15 residues. CDR3 bases: TGTGCCAGCAGTTCCCCGGGACAGGGTATCGTACCCCAGCATTTT. It codes for CASSSPGQGIVPQHF.